One sample yielded the 8 T cell receptor beta chains listed below, sequenced in a study of spatial heterogeneity in lung cancer. This sample's time point: sample taken at primary tumor resection. TCRdb recomputed calls from the 5' RACE reads with MiXCR, one row per CDR3 protein. The sample holds around 9,700 distinct CDR3 sequences; over 6% are singletons and the top ten take 25% to 35%. The sequencing here drew on PBMCs, taken at surgery. The receptors were gathered from a male donor with early-stage non-small cell lung cancer.

This clonotype appeared a few times. The rearrangement joins TRBV6-6 to TRBJ2-5, with TRBD2 matching over 15 bases. Germline CDR1 MNHNY, CDR2 SVGAGI (reference sequence). The ends lost 2 bases at V and 4 bases at J; junction bases unmatched: 11. This CDR3 is 19 amino acids long. In DNA, the CDR3 is TGTGCCAGCAGTTACACGTCGCCGGGACTAGCGGGAGGATCAGAGACCCAGTACTTC. Amino acids: CASSYTSPGLAGGSETQYF.

This clonotype has ten or more counts. V gene TRBV6-1 combines with J gene TRBJ2-7, with a weak D call TRBD1 (5 bases). V was cut by 1 base and J by 1 base, with 8 bases left in between. CDR1 is MNHNS, CDR2 SASEGT, per germline. The CDR3 totals 14 residues. The CDR3 DNA reads TGTGCCAGCAGTGAAGGCCAGGGATCCTACGAGCAGTACTTC. The encoded protein is CASSEGQGSYEQYF.

This clonotype was detected a few times. The J gene is TRBJ2-5, the V gene TRBV6-5; 8 nucleotides match TRBD2. Losses at the gene ends were 5 bases for V and 1 base for J; bases not matched to a gene: 9. Germline CDR1 is MNHEY and CDR2 is SVGAGI. CDR3 length: 16 residues. In DNA form, the CDR3 reads TGTGCCAGCAGTCCTGAAGCGGGAGCGATCCAAGAGACCCAGTACTTC. This gives the protein CASSPEAGAIQETQYF.

This clonotype was seen more than once but under ten times. The chain combines TRBV5-1 with TRBJ2-1, with 8 bases lining up with TRBD2. The CDR3 contains 15 residues. Germline values: CDR1 SGHRS, CDR2 YFSETQ. V gave up 3 bases and J gave up 0 bases; unmatched junction bases: 2. In nucleotides, the CDR3 is TGCGCCAGCAGCTCGGGGGGGAGCTCCTACAATGAGCAGTTCTTC. Encoded protein: CASSSGGSSYNEQFF.

This clonotype was picked up many times. The chain carries TRBV6-5 and TRBJ2-3; no reliable D call. CDR1 is MNHEY and CDR2 is SVGAGI in the germline V gene. V lost 8 bases and J lost 2, with 5 bases in between. The CDR3 sequence is 11 residues long. Here the CDR3 DNA reads TGTGCCAGCGGGTACACAGATACGCAGTATTTT. Translation gives CASGYTDTQYF.

This clonotype is classed as large (0.1 to 1%). The J gene is TRBJ2-6, the V gene TRBV20-1, with 7 bases that match TRBD1. This CDR3 contains 13 residues. The germline V gene has CDR1 DFQATT and CDR2 SNEGSKA (reference sequence). The V gene end was trimmed by 7 bases and the J gene end by 4 bases; junction bases not matched to a gene: 4. As DNA, the CDR3 is TGCAGTGTGACAGGGTACGGGGCCAACGTCCTGACTTTC. Its protein product is CSVTGYGANVLTF.

This clonotype has at least ten counts. The CDR3 DNA reads as TGCGCCAGCAGCCAAGGGCAGGGGAGCCAAGAGACCCAGTACTTC. Translated, it gives CASSQGQGSQETQYF. The rearrangement joins TRBV4-3 to TRBJ2-5, with a possible D match to TRBD1 (6 bases). This CDR3 region has 15 residues. V was pared by 1 base and J by 1 base, with 10 bases between. The germline V gene has CDR1 LGHNA and CDR2 YSLEER.

This clonotype was observed many times. This chain uses TRBV20-1 with TRBJ2-1, with 9 bases matching TRBD2. This CDR3 has 14 residues. Unmatched junction bases numbered 4, after V lost 1 base and J lost 6 bases. Germline V gene sequence: CDR1 DFQATT, CDR2 SNEGSKA (reference sequence). The chain's CDR3 is CSARGASGTNEQFF. The CDR3 DNA follows: TGCAGTGCTAGAGGGGCTAGCGGGACCAATGAGCAGTTCTTC.